This TCR beta chain was sequenced for a study of T cell responses to AZD1222 COVID-19 vaccine. Sequenced by immunoSEQ multiplex PCR; TCRdb stores in-frame clones only, minus some. The sample yields 90,000 to 100,000 clones, less than 85% seen once. This CDR3 contains 17 residues. Germline lookup yields CDR1 SGHTA and CDR2 FQGNSA. The V end was cut by 2 bases, the J end by 8 bases, with 22 bases between. This clone appeared a few times. The sequence came from an adult who received the AZD1222 COVID-19 vaccine. Sequencing used peripheral blood, obtained 28 days after the second AZD1222 dose. This sequence joins TRBV7-2 and TRBJ2-1; D might be TRBD1 or TRBD2, each matching 6 bases. The CDR3 loop is CASSLWGDTGMADEQFF. The CDR3, as DNA: TGTGCCAGCAGCTTATGGGGGGACACAGGAATGGCAGATGAGCAGTTCTTC. Complete variable domain (other parts from reference TRBV7-2 and TRBJ2-1): GAGVSQSPSNKVTEKGKDVELRCDPISGHTALYWYRQSLGQGLEFLIYFQGNSAPDKSGLPSDRFSAERTGGSVSTLTIQRTQQEDSAVYLCASSLWGDTGMADEQFFGPGTRLTVL.